These 24 T cell receptor beta chains originate from one sample sequenced in a study of vaccination and CD4 T cells after COVID-19. The treatment is: roughly 11-day PBMC culture with coronavirus spike peptide pools or control peptides (ViraFEST assay). Before the COVID-19 pandemic (2011-2018), CD4+ T cells were obtained from the unexposed donor. The antigens for these receptors are not known. Cultured CD4+ T cells had their DNA profiled by the Oncomine TCR Beta short-read assay. Cultured CD4+ T cells yielded the extracted genomic DNA. Using its own MiXCR run on the PCR reads, TCRdb lists one record per CDR3 protein. The data hold 8,500 to 14,000 distinct CDR3 sequences, with more than 25% observed a single time. The source material was CD4+ T cells from blood, cultured in vitro. These receptors were taken from a human donor in good health.

The V gene is TRBV6-1, the J gene TRBJ2-7, with D perhaps matching TRBD1 (5 bases). The CDR3 length is 14 residues. The ends were cut back, 5 bases at V and 6 bases at J, with 17 bases in the middle. The germline V gene encodes CDR1 MNHNS and CDR2 SASEGT. The CDR3 region has the DNA TGTGCCAGCAGTAGACGGCAGGGTCCCTTCGAGCAGTACTTC. As protein: CASSRRQGPFEQYF.

This clonotype counts as medium-sized. The chain uses TRBV27 and TRBJ1-5; weak D call: TRBD1 (5 bases). The germline V and J ends were trimmed by 5 bases and 0 bases, with 11 bases remaining between them. In germline, CDR1 is MNHEY, CDR2 SMNVEV (reference sequence). This CDR3 is built from 15 residues. This CDR3 is CASSGTAYSNQPQHF. The CDR3 region has the DNA TGTGCCAGCAGTGGGACTGCATATAGCAATCAGCCCCAGCATTTT.

This clonotype has more than one count but fewer than ten. At one end, the junction sequence differs from germline, possibly due to a read error. The chain employs TRBV6-2 or TRBV6-3 and TRBJ2-1; perhaps TRBD2 as D (6 bases). In germline, CDR1 is MNHEY, CDR2 SVGEGT. This CDR3 has 16 residues. CDR3 sequence reads: CASSNSAGRSYNEQFF. In nucleotides, the CDR3 is TGTGCCAGCAGTAACTCAGCGGGCCGCTCCTACAATGAGCAGTTCTTC.

V gene TRBV7-9 combines with J gene TRBJ2-1; 13 nucleotides agree with TRBD2. The length of the CDR3 is 15 residues. Germline CDR1 reads SEHNR; CDR2 reads FQNEAQ (reference sequence). Losses at the gene ends were 6 bases for V and 8 bases for J; bases not matched to a gene: 7. The CDR3 DNA follows: TGTGCCAGCAGAACCGGGACTAGCGGGACCCATGAGCAGTTCTTC. Protein sequence: CASRTGTSGTHEQFF.

The gene calls are TRBV20-1 and TRBJ2-1; tentatively, D is TRBD2 (6 bases). This CDR3 is 17 amino acids long. In germline, CDR1 is DFQATT, CDR2 SNEGSKA (reference sequence). The germline V and J ends were trimmed by 3 bases and 0 bases, with 18 bases remaining between them. CDR3 coding DNA: TGCAGTGCTAGCTCTAGCGTGACCTCAAGCTCCTACAATGAGCAGTTCTTC. Translated, it gives CSASSSVTSSSYNEQFF.

This clonotype was observed once. The chain employs TRBV19 and TRBJ2-5, with D perhaps assigned TRBD1 or TRBD2 (5 bases each). Trimming shortened V by 1 base and J by 5 bases, and 11 bases separated the two germline ends. The CDR3 is made up of 14 amino acids. CDR1 and CDR2 from the germline V gene are LNHDA and SQIVND (reference sequence). In DNA, the CDR3 is TGTGCCAGTAGTATAGTTCCGGGACGGGAGACCCAGTACTTC. Translated, it gives CASSIVPGRETQYF.

This clonotype was observed a few times. Written as DNA, the CDR3 is TGTGCCAGCAGTGAATATGGTCCAAACCGGGGAGGCTACACCTTC. It yields the protein CASSEYGPNRGGYTF. The chain links TRBV25-1 to TRBJ1-2; D is undetermined. CDR3 length: 15 residues. The V gene lost 0 bases and the J gene lost 8 bases, with 16 bases spanning the gap. Germline values: CDR1 MGHDK, CDR2 SYGVNS.

In its sample, this clonotype was seen a few times. The chain joins TRBV5-1 to TRBJ1-2; TRBD1 aligns across 11 bases. In germline, CDR1 is SGHRS, CDR2 YFSETQ. The CDR3 totals 16 residues. V lost 4 bases and J lost 7; bases outside the gene matches: 12. The CDR3 region is CASSEDRGLLVGGYTF. CDR3 DNA sequence: TGCGCCAGCAGCGAGGACAGGGGGCTACTAGTAGGTGGCTACACCTTC.

CDR3 nucleotides: TGTGCCAGCAGTTACGCCGGGGCAGGGAGATTTCTCTCCTATAATTCACCCCTCCACTTT. This encodes CASSYAGAGRFLSYNSPLHF. This chain uses TRBV6-5 with TRBJ1-6; maybe TRBD1 (5 bases). V was trimmed by 2 bases and J by 0 bases, leaving 20 bases between them. The CDR3 has 20 amino acids. Germline V gene sequence: CDR1 MNHEY, CDR2 SVGAGI.

The chain is built from TRBV11-2 and TRBJ1-6; possibly TRBD1 for D (5 bases). CDR3 length: 13 amino acids. Germline V gene sequence: CDR1 SGHAT, CDR2 FQNNGV. V lost 2 bases, J lost 8 bases, and 7 bases lay in between. CDR3 amino acids: CASSLQGYSPLHF. The CDR3 DNA follows: TGTGCCAGCAGCTTACAGGGATATTCACCCCTCCACTTT. The full variable domain, with the rest looked up from reference TRBV11-2 and TRBJ1-6, is EAGVAQSPRYKIIEKRQSVAFWCNPISGHATLYWYQQILGQGPKLLIQFQNNGVVDDSQLPKDRFSAERLKGVDSTLKIQPAKLEDSAVYLCASSLQGYSPLHFGNGTRLTVT.

In regard to this clonotype: This clone may be a read error of a much larger clone one base away. The chain joins TRBV25-1 to TRBJ1-6; D unresolved. CDR1 and CDR2 from the germline V gene are MGHDK and SYGVNS. The CDR3 has 15 amino acids. Trimming took off 3 bases at V and 8 bases at J, with 14 bases between the two ends. In DNA, the CDR3 is TGTGCCAGCAGTGAGTCTCCGGGATTCTATTCACCCCTCCACTTT. The encoded protein is CASSESPGFYSPLHF.

This clonotype was counted only a few times. The rearrangement links TRBV20-1 to TRBJ1-2, with a weak D call TRBD1 (5 bases). Trimming cost V 0 bases and J 1 base, with 12 bases left between them. The V gene's germline CDR1 is DFQATT and CDR2 SNEGSKA (reference sequence). This CDR3 spans 15 amino acids. For the CDR3, the DNA is TGCAGTGCTAGAGAGAAAGGGGTCCTTAACTATGGCTACACCTTC. Encoded protein: CSAREKGVLNYGYTF.

The rearrangement uses TRBV19 and TRBJ2-3, with TRBD1 identical over 8 bases. Germline CDR1 is LNHDA and CDR2 is SQIVND (reference sequence). The CDR3 extends over 13 amino acids. Trimming cost V 5 bases and J 6 bases; bases outside gene matches: 4. The chain's CDR3 is CASSQGAGDTQYF. The CDR3 bases are TGTGCCAGTAGTCAGGGGGCCGGGGATACGCAGTATTTT.

A few counts support this clonotype. The chain has TRBV2 and TRBJ1-2, with TRBD1 identical over 7 bases. Germline V CDR1 and CDR2: SNHLY, FYNNEI. CDR3 length: 13 residues. Trimming removed 5 bases from V and 7 bases from J; junction bases left unmatched: 7. Here the CDR3 reads CASSHRGRSGYTF. The CDR3 region has the DNA TGTGCCAGCAGTCACAGGGGAAGGAGTGGCTACACCTTC.

V usage is TRBV14 and J usage is TRBJ1-6; possible D gene TRBD1, 6 bases. Trimming took 0 bases from V and 10 from J, leaving 16 bases between them. Germline assignment: CDR1 SGHDN and CDR2 FVKESK. The CDR3 runs 16 residues. DNA for the CDR3: TGTGCCAGCAGCCAAGATGCGGTCAGGGGAAGGTCACCCCTCCACTTT. Its protein product is CASSQDAVRGRSPLHF.

V is TRBV15 and J is TRBJ2-3, with D hard to call. V was clipped by 0 bases and J by 3 bases, with 10 bases between them. From germline, CDR1 is LNHNV and CDR2 YYDKDF (reference sequence). This CDR3 has 15 amino acids. The CDR3 is CATSREVLGTDTQYF. DNA of the CDR3: TGTGCCACCAGCAGAGAGGTTTTGGGGACAGATACGCAGTATTTT.

By share of the sample, this clonotype is medium-sized. The chain has TRBV19 and TRBJ1-2; the match to TRBD1 covers 7 bases. V lost 7 bases to trimming and J lost 4 bases; unmatched junction nucleotides: 6. The length of the CDR3 is 13 residues. Germline CDR1 reads LNHDA; CDR2 reads SQIVND (reference sequence). DNA of the CDR3: TGTGCCAGTACTACAGGGGTAGGCTATGGCTACACCTTC. Amino acid sequence: CASTTGVGYGYTF.

This clonotype was detected only once. J is TRBJ2-6 and V is TRBV12-3 or TRBV12-4; the D gene is possibly TRBD1 (5 bases). The V end lost 4 bases, the J end lost 2 bases, and 9 bases lay between the germline ends. This CDR3 is built from 15 residues. CDR3 residues: CASSSRDPGANVLTF. The CDR3 DNA reads TGTGCCAGCAGTTCCAGGGATCCTGGGGCCAACGTCCTGACTTTC.

The V call is TRBV7-2, the J call TRBJ1-3; weak D call: TRBD1 (5 bases). Looked up from germline, CDR1 is SGHTA and CDR2 is FQGNSA. CDR3 length: 15 residues. V lost 6 bases and J 4 bases, leaving 16 bases between the germline ends. In DNA, the CDR3 is TGTGCCAGCAGAATGCCAGGGTCCGGCGGAAACACCATATATTTT. Residues: CASRMPGSGGNTIYF.

V usage is TRBV2 and J usage is TRBJ2-2; D gene uncertain. The CDR3 has 13 amino acids. The V gene lost 1 base and the J gene lost 1 base, with 1 base spanning the gap. Germline V CDR1 and CDR2: SNHLY, FYNNEI. In nucleotides, the CDR3 is TGTGCCAGCAGTGAAGGGAACACCGGGGAGCTGTTTTTT. As protein: CASSEGNTGELFF.

The V call is TRBV20-1, the J call TRBJ1-6, with TRBD1 matching 7 bases. The germline V gene encodes CDR1 DFQATT and CDR2 SNEGSKA (reference sequence). The V gene end was trimmed by 0 bases and the J gene end by 9 bases; junction bases not matched to a gene: 17. CDR3 length equals 18 residues. The CDR3 coding sequence is TGCAGTGCTAGAGATGCCGCATCACGGGGACAGTGGAGTTCACCCCTCCACTTT. Amino acid sequence: CSARDAASRGQWSSPLHF.

The rearrangement uses TRBV6-2 or TRBV6-3 and TRBJ2-1; D is unresolved. V was shortened by 8 bases and J by 6 bases, with 20 bases between the two germline ends. Germline CDR1 is MNHEY and CDR2 is SVGEGT. The CDR3 covers 15 residues. CDR3 DNA: TGTGCCAGCGCCCCCAGAGGAAGCCTCGCCAATGAGCAGTTCTTC. It is translated as CASAPRGSLANEQFF.

The V and J genes are TRBV12-3 or TRBV12-4 and TRBJ2-5, with TRBD2 as a possible D gene (6 bases). The CDR3 is 13 amino acids. The ends were cut back, 5 bases at V and 5 bases at J, with 12 bases in the middle. The CDR3 sequence is CASSRLEAETQYF. CDR3 sequence (DNA): TGTGCCAGCAGTCGACTAGAGGCGGAGACCCAGTACTTC.

This clonotype was observed a handful of times. This chain's CDR3 is CASSIVSGPYGYTF. CDR3 coding DNA: TGTGCCAGTAGTATAGTATCGGGACCCTATGGCTACACCTTC. The rearrangement uses TRBV19 and TRBJ1-2; TRBD1 is a possible D gene (5 bases). This CDR3 spans 14 amino acids. V was cut by 1 base and J by 4 bases, with 10 bases left in between. Germline CDR1 is LNHDA and CDR2 is SQIVND (reference sequence).